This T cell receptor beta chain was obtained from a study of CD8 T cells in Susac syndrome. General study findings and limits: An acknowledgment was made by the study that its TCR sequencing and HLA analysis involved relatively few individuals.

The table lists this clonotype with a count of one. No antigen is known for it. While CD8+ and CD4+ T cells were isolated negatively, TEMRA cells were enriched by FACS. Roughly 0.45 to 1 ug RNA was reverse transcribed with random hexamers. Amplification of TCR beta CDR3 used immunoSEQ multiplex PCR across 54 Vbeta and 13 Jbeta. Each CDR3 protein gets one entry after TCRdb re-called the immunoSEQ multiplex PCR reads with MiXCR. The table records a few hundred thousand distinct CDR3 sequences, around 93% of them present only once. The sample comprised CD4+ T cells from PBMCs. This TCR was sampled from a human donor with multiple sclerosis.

The CDR3 is CASNPQGSDQPQHF. Here the CDR3 DNA reads TGTGCCAGCAACCCACAGGGTAGTGATCAGCCCCAGCATTTT. The chain is built from TRBV27 and TRBJ1-5; a weak D match, TRBD1 (6 bases). Per germline, CDR1 MNHEY and CDR2 SMNVEV (reference sequence). With 7 bases removed from V and 5 bases from J, the gap between germline ends came to 15 bases. The length of the CDR3 is 14 residues.